This T cell receptor beta chain was found in a study of T-cell memory formation after mild COVID-19. Whole-study context: Clustering of TCRs was largely donor specific. Study-wide findings and caveats: A subset of responding clones appeared in pre-infection memory, suggesting cross-reactive memory joined. There was a balanced CD4/CD8 profile in clones contracting day 15 to 85, and later expanders leaned CD4+.

The CDR3 length is 13 residues. V dropped 7 bases and J dropped 6; count of bases not matched to a gene: 4. CDR1 and CDR2 (germline): KGHDR, SFDVKD. TCRdb ran MiXCR on the 5' RACE reads and lists one entry per CDR3 protein. The sample has roughly 340,000 distinct CDR3 sequences, around 20% seen once. This clonotype appeared a few times. The antigen remains undetermined. The specimen sequenced was PBMCs or a T cell subset sorted from them (not recorded which). This clonotype originated in a man younger than 30 who had mild COVID-19 (a few samples of this study predate the infection). Cell type and time point are not known. The J gene is TRBJ2-1, the V gene TRBV24-1, with 8 bases that match TRBD2. The CDR3 sequence: CATSGGAVNEQFF. As DNA, the CDR3 is TGTGCCACCAGCGGGGGGGCGGTCAATGAGCAGTTCTTC.